The clone carrying this T cell receptor (beta chain) was seen more than once but under ten times. Time point specified: blood at routine non-recurrence follow-up after resection. Sequencing of whole RNA from tumor, nontumor lung or frozen PBMC involved no sorting. This sample is part of a study of spatial heterogeneity in lung cancer. CDR1 and CDR2 (germline): DFQATT, SNEGSKA (reference sequence). The CDR3 spans 15 residues. V was clipped by 4 bases and J by 7 bases; unmatched bases: 8. Each CDR3 protein is one row after TCRdb ran MiXCR on the 5' RACE reads. The sample contains around 120,000 distinct CDR3 sequences, more than 10% of which appear only once.

This clonotype was sampled from a male donor with early-stage non-small cell lung cancer. The rearrangement joins TRBV20-1 to TRBJ2-1, with TRBD1 matching over 12 bases. The sequencing used PBMCs, collected at follow-up. The CDR3 here is CSATLRDRGRNEQFF. CDR3 coding DNA: TGCAGTGCTACACTCCGGGACAGGGGGCGAAATGAGCAGTTCTTC.